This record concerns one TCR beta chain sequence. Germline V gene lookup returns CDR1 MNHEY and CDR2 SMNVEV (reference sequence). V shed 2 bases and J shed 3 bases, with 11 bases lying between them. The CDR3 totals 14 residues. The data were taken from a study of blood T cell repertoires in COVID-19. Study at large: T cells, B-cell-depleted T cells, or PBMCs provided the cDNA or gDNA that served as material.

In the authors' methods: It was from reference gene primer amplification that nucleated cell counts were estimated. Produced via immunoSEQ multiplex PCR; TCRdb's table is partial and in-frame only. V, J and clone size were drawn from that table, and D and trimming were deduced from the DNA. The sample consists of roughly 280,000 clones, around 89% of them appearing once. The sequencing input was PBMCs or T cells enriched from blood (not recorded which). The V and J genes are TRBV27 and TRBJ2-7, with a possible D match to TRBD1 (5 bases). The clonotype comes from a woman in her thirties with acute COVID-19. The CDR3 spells CASSLRQTHYEQYF. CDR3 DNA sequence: TGTGCCAGCAGTTTACGACAGACCCACTACGAGCAGTACTTC.